This T cell receptor (beta chain) was sequenced during a study of shared clonotypes between healthy human individuals. Study outcomes and limitations: Naive CD4 clonotype sharing across four donors was about 5.3%.

This clone has just one count. Its target is unknown. This may be a read error: a much more frequent sequence differs by one nucleotide. The same CDR3 can be traced to other DNA sequences in this sample. Replicate PCRs run on sorted subsets employed approximately 0.2 ug DNA, 25,000 to 35,000 T cell genomes. TCRdb's table, derived via immunoSEQ multiplex PCR, lists solely in-frame clones and lacks some. Counted here are millions of clones, 95% occurring once; the ten biggest clones make up 0.13%. V was trimmed by 0 bases and J by 3 bases, leaving 6 bases between them. CDR3 length: 13 amino acids. CDR1 is SGHTA, CDR2 FQGNSA, per germline.

Sample: naive CD4+ T cells sorted from blood. Subset denoted: CD45RA+ positively selected. This sequence joins TRBV7-2 and TRBJ2-7; D unresolved. The source of this sequence is a young man in good health. The CDR3 DNA reads as TGTGCCAGCAGCTTAGCGTTAGGCTACGAGCAGTACTTC. Translated, it gives CASSLALGYEQYF.